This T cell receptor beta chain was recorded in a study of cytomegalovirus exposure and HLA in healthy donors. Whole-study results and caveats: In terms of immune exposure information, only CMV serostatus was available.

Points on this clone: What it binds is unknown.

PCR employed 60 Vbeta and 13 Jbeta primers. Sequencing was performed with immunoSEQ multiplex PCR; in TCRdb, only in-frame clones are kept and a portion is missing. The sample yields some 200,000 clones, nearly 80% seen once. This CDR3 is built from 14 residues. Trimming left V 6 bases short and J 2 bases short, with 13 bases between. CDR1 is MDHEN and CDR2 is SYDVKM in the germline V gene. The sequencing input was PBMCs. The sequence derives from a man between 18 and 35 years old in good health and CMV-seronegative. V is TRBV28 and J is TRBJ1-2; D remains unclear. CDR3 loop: CASSTDTLNYGYTF. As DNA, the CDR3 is TGTGCCAGCAGCACCGACACCTTGAACTATGGCTACACCTTC.